The T cell receptor (beta chain) described here comes from a study of persistence of HIV-infected CD4 T cells (TCRdb year 2020). Some background on the complete study: CMV- and HIV-1 Gag-responding CD4+ T cells were isolated from ART-treated individuals so that antigen-driven clonal expansion of HIV-1-infected cells could be examined. The median time the participants had spent on suppressive ART was 8 years. Cross-participant TCR cluster analysis included 8 or 9 participants for CMV and over five participants for Gag. The clonality of all cells in each sorted population was measured by TCRbeta sequencing, and the clonality of infected cells was measured by proviral sequencing. Apart from a couple of participants who underwent leukapheresis at a single time point, peripheral blood samples of up to roughly 180 mL were collected from participants at multiple time points. Summary of the overall study and its limitations: A correlation was observed between TCR oligoclonality and proviral oligoclonality within the same sorted populations. Bulk TCR analyses could not be limited to the rare CMV-responding cells that actually contained HIV-1 proviruses. Antigen-responding cells were enriched for degenerate expanded CDR3beta sequences, which suggests convergent selection of CD4+ responses to CMV and Gag. Significantly lower TCRbeta richness was observed in CMV- and Gag-responding cells than in anti-CD3/anti-CD28-responding cells, and higher oligoclonality was observed in CMV-responding cells than in CD3/CD28-stimulated and Gag-responding cells. Only a small number of individuals took part in the study, and the range of antigens tested was limited.

This clone turned up a few times. The target of this receptor is not known. No clone much larger than this one lies a single base away; base qualities are absent. From the cysteine up to the phenylalanine, the CDR3 has a length of 15 residues. Solely the CDR3 DNA is kept, with 45 bases framed from the first base. The germline V gene specifies SGHRS as CDR1 and YFSETQ as CDR2. V is shortened by 3 bases, J by 0 bases, and the region joining them spans 10 bases. The treatment or condition label, read with the paper, signifies: suppressive antiretroviral therapy. Lysates of CMV-infected fibroblasts at about 9.5 ug/mL were used to stimulate the cells. Memory populations depleted of antigen-responding cells were obtained by sorting nonresponding CD40L-negative CD69-negative CD45RO-high memory CD4+ T cells. HIV-1-infected adults in whom suppressive ART had been started during chronic infection were enrolled as participants. For at least 4 years, the participants' plasma HIV-1 RNA had been undetectable, below 50 copies/mL. To be included, a participant needed positive CMV serology and a CD4+ T cell count above 400 cells/uL. Before stimulation, PBMCs were isolated using density centrifugation and depleted of CD8+ T cells. For less than 20 hours, CD8-depleted PBMCs were stimulated with anti-CD28/CD49d costimulation, a CD40-blocking antibody, and enfuvirtide, which was added to prevent new infections. Cell sorting was done on a Beckman Coulter MoFlo Legacy or XDP sorter, and dead cells were excluded with propidium iodide. Genomic DNA was extracted with the QIAamp DNA Mini Kit for samples above one million cells, otherwise with the Quick-DNA Microprep Kit.

The immunoSEQ hsTCRB assay version 4 in survey mode was used to sequence TCRbeta repertoires from genomic DNA. For TCRbeta sequencing, genomic DNA was diluted to approximately 10 ng/uL, and up to roughly 1 ug was used per sample. In the authors' own workflow: ImmunoSeq Analyzer 3.0 was used for analysis of TCRbeta data, and diversity was computed on productive nucleotide rearrangements. Lower-bound TCR diversity was estimated with the improved Chao index, and clonality with the Gini coefficient using the Immunarch R package. Different nucleotide rearrangements encoding the same CDR3beta amino acid sequence were counted as distinct clonotypes. Differential abundance analysis found TCRbeta sequences that were significantly enriched in antigen-responding cells compared with anti-CD3/anti-CD28-activated cells. GLIPH2 grouped TCRs by predicted peptide-MHC specificity, both within each participant and across combined participant data sets. What TCRdb holds here is the immuneACCESS table cut down to in-frame rearrangements. Part of the clones is not present; checked against another copy, under half of the missing clones reflect an unresolved V gene, and the others are unexplained. V and J calls and clone size are copied from that table; D and trimming were computed from the DNA. Present in this sample are 48,000 or so clones, about 80% of which were seen just once. Together, the top ten hold less than 3% of the sample.

This receptor was obtained from an adult man with HIV who was CMV-seropositive. The specimen was CD4+ T cells sorted from PBMCs after roughly 20-hour stimulation, collected from a patient who received antiretroviral therapy. The cell subset or site label on this specimen signifies: CD40L-CD69- CD45RO-high memory CD4 T cells not responding to CMV lysate. The chain uses TRBV5-1 and TRBJ1-5; there is no confident call for the D gene. The base sequence is TGCGCCAGCAGCTCGGAAGGCTTTAGCAATCAGCCCCAGCATTTT. It translates to CASSSEGFSNQPQHF.